The following is a T cell receptor beta chain sequence with its context. Its antigen is unknown. No base quality values were provided; no much bigger clone lies one nucleotide off. Systemically healthy Caucasian individuals from Russia, approximately 39 in total and aged roughly 6 to 95 years, were included as donors. Each donor gave around 9 milliliters of peripheral blood, collected into EDTA-treated Vacutainer tubes. Ficoll-Paque density-gradient centrifugation was used to isolate PBMCs, with at least 7 million obtained per sample. Total RNA, at least 6 micrograms per sample, was extracted from PBMCs with Trizol reagent. The percentages of naive CD45RAhigh/CD27high T cells were determined by flow cytometry on a PBMC aliquot from every donor. Libraries were built with 5' RACE. The run used an Illumina HiSeq 2500. The second PCR ran for roughly 7 to 11 cycles and used a J-beta primer mix along with a sample-barcoded 5' primer. Each TCR beta cDNA molecule received a unique molecular identifier from a template-switch 5' adaptor carrying 12 random nucleotides. Each sample yielded at least 2.5 million CDR3-containing paired-end reads. First-strand cDNA was synthesized from all RNA with the Mint cDNA synthesis kit, primed by a TRBC-specific oligonucleotide. Following uracil-DNA glycosylase treatment, all cDNA underwent a first 18-cycle PCR with the universal primers M1SS and BC2_uni_R. The authors' pipeline ran thus. For normalization, 1 million high-quality reads were randomly selected from each sample, with every read carrying a distinct molecular identifier. Instead of being binned into consensus sequences, reads with shared molecular identifiers were discarded. MiTCR, set to a Q25 quality threshold and the strictest error-elimination algorithm, was used for CDR3 identification, clonotype clustering and error correction. A nonparametric unseen species model using Euler transformation provided a lower-bound estimate of total TCR beta diversity. TCRdb trimmed public reads at Q25 via fastp, called clones via MiXCR and kept in-frame beta chains. Rows with a matching CDR3 protein are joined into one entry that keeps the most common DNA and genes. TCRdb, not the authors, supplied the V and J calls. The sample table records 800,000 to 950,000 distinct CDR3 sequences; 48% of these occur just once. Together, the top ten hold roughly 13% of the sample.

From the cysteine up to the phenylalanine, the CDR3 has a length of 15 residues. The read is trimmed to its CDR3 DNA, 45 bases read in frame from base 1. Taken from the germline V gene, the CDR1 and CDR2 loops are ENHRY and SYGVKD. The trim is 2 bases for V and 4 bases for J, with a gap of 13 bases between the germline ends. The sample belongs to a study of blood T cells in healthy people across ages (dated by TCRdb to about 2015). Regarding the study in general: In model experiments, roughly one uniquely barcoded TCR beta cDNA molecule per two T cells was captured by template switching. To track age-related changes in TCR beta repertoire diversity, the study relied on deep sequencing normalized with unique cDNA molecular identifiers. The donors were split into four age groups: young (average around 17 years), middle-aged (39), aged (approximately 60) and long-lived (over 75). Donors of different ages were randomly distributed across sequencing lanes to avoid experimental bias. Two additional independent replicas of 1 million unique cDNA reads from the same blood draw were analyzed for two donors (one aged 18 to 30 and one aged 80 or older).

The research as a whole found: There was a strong correlation between observed TCR beta diversity and the percentage of naive T cells measured by flow cytometry. Estimates of total diversity based on one million sequenced T cells were regarded as lower bounds and as underestimates. Because donor CMV infection status was unknown, age-related changes in expanded clonotypes were potentially confounded. The long-lived group showed more naive CD4+ T cells, fewer expanded clones and increased TCR diversity than the aged group, suggesting age selection. Conclusive comparison of naive and antigen-experienced compartments was prevented by the profiling of bulk unsorted PBMCs. As age increased, observed TCR beta diversity per million T cells dropped in a roughly linear way, and a significant reduction was already evident by age about 40.

Material: blood. The clonotype originates from a man aged 25 to 40 in good health. Recombination connected TRBV10-3 to TRBJ2-3, and perhaps TRBD1 as D gene, on 6 matching bases. The DNA sequence is as follows: TGTGCCATCAGTGAGGCTGGGGGCGGGTCAGATACGCAGTATTTT. This encodes CAISEAGGGSDTQYF.